Following are 27 T cell receptor beta chains from one sample sequenced in a study of T cell changes during pregnancy in multiple sclerosis. Repertoires were generated with immunoSEQ multiplex PCR, while TCRdb's copy carries only in-frame clones and drops some. The table lists about 40,000 clones, 90% to 95% of them singletons. This material consisted of CD4+ T cells from peripheral blood mononuclear cells, taken after pregnancy. The origin of the receptors is a female donor with multiple sclerosis, enrolled in a pregnancy study.

This clone has a handful of counts. This chain joins TRBV27 and TRBJ2-3, with 13 bases aligning to TRBD2. The CDR3 extends over 19 amino acids. J was trimmed by 0 bases and V by 4 bases; bases with no gene match: 10. Per the germline V gene, CDR1 is MNHEY and CDR2 is SMNVEV (reference sequence). CDR3 sequence (DNA): TGTGCCAGCAGTTCAATCCGACTAGCGGGGGGCCCTAGCACAGATACGCAGTATTTT. Translating it yields CASSSIRLAGGPSTDTQYF.

This clone was observed once. CDR3 region: CASSLGGWGGGRSSYEQYF. The DNA for the CDR3 is TGTGCCAGCAGCTTAGGTGGGTGGGGCGGGGGCAGAAGCTCCTACGAGCAGTACTTC. The chain is built from TRBV7-6 and TRBJ2-7; D might be TRBD2 (7 bases). Per the germline V gene, CDR1 is SGHVS and CDR2 is FNYEAQ. V lost 1 base and J 0 bases, leaving 22 bases between the germline ends. The CDR3 consists of 19 residues.

CDR3 loop: CAGNRGLDQPQHF. The CDR3 DNA sequence: TGTGCGGGCAACAGGGGGCTTGATCAGCCCCAGCATTTT. The V gene is TRBV2, the J gene TRBJ1-5; 9 bases align to TRBD1. This CDR3 is built from 13 residues. Germline CDR1 reads SNHLY; CDR2 reads FYNNEI.

CDR3 loop: CASSYSWDRGEQFF. The CDR3, as DNA: TGTGCCAGCAGTTACTCGTGGGACAGAGGGGAGCAGTTCTTC. The chain couples TRBV6-6 to TRBJ2-1, with 7 positions matching TRBD1. The ends lost 0 bases at V and 10 bases at J; junction bases unmatched: 6. Germline CDR1 and CDR2: MNHNY and SVGAGI (reference sequence). This CDR3 region has 14 residues.

This clone was detected once. V is TRBV9 and J is TRBJ2-7; D ambiguous. The CDR3 covers 14 residues. Germline-derived CDR1 and CDR2 are SGDLS and YYNGEE. Trimming removed 0 bases from V and 2 bases from J, with 9 bases in between. The CDR3 loop reads CASSVASATYEQYF. CDR3 coding DNA: TGTGCCAGCAGCGTAGCCAGTGCAACCTACGAGCAGTACTTC.

The chain uses TRBV6-1 and TRBJ2-7, with TRBD2 identical over 14 bases. With V trimmed by 4 bases and J by 6 bases, 5 bases remained unmatched. The germline V gene encodes CDR1 MNHNS and CDR2 SASEGT. The CDR3 is 15 amino acids. The CDR3 DNA reads TGTGCCAGCAGTGGACTAGCGGGGGGGCCGAGCGAGCAGTACTTC. It specifies CASSGLAGGPSEQYF.

The J gene is TRBJ2-2, the V gene TRBV12-5; TRBD1 matches at 9 bases. V dropped 6 bases and J dropped 5; count of bases not matched to a gene: 10. Germline lookup yields CDR1 LGHNT and CDR2 FRNRAP. This CDR3 spans 16 amino acids. The CDR3 region is CASGPRQGGNTGELFF. CDR3 sequence (DNA): TGTGCTAGTGGACCCCGACAGGGGGGTAATACCGGGGAGCTGTTTTTT.

The chain links TRBV6-1 to TRBJ2-1; D is perhaps TRBD1 (6 bases). V shed 2 bases and J shed 0 bases, with 11 bases lying between them. The CDR3 loop spans 16 amino acids. CDR1 and CDR2 from the germline V gene are MNHNS and SASEGT. This CDR3 reads CASSEWTVSSYNEQFF. The CDR3 DNA follows: TGTGCCAGCAGTGAATGGACAGTGAGCTCCTACAATGAGCAGTTCTTC.

The count of this clone is one. The CDR3 reads CASSLSPTSGVTGELFF. The CDR3 DNA sequence: TGTGCCAGCAGCCTATCCCCGACTAGCGGGGTCACCGGGGAGCTGTTTTTT. This rearrangement joins TRBV9 to TRBJ2-2, with 11 bases aligning to TRBD2. V lost 4 bases, J lost 4 bases, and 9 bases stayed unmatched. The CDR3 runs 17 residues. Germline CDR1 and CDR2: SGDLS and YYNGEE.

This clone was counted once. The CDR3 DNA reads as TGTGCCACCAGCAGAGATTTGGCAGGGGGCCCGCAAGAGACCCAGTACTTC. Protein: CATSRDLAGGPQETQYF. V usage is TRBV15 and J usage is TRBJ2-5, with 8 nucleotides matching TRBD1. Losses at the gene ends were 0 bases for V and 2 bases for J; bases not matched to a gene: 8. Germline assignment: CDR1 LNHNV and CDR2 YYDKDF (reference sequence). CDR3 length: 17 residues.

The gene calls are TRBV19 and TRBJ2-5, with a possible D match to TRBD2 (6 bases). CDR1 and CDR2 from the germline V gene are LNHDA and SQIVND (reference sequence). V was shortened by 5 bases and J by 5 bases, with 15 bases between the two germline ends. The CDR3 length is 14 residues. The CDR3 region is CASSPLANRETQYF. In DNA form, the CDR3 reads TGTGCCAGTAGTCCCCTAGCGAATCGGGAGACCCAGTACTTC.

The J gene is TRBJ1-1, the V gene TRBV14; 7 bases fit TRBD1. Germline CDR1 reads SGHDN; CDR2 reads FVKESK. The CDR3 totals 15 residues. J was trimmed by 2 bases and V by 5 bases; bases with no gene match: 8. The CDR3 sequence: CASSVPGTANTEAFF. In DNA, the CDR3 is TGTGCCAGCAGCGTACCCGGGACAGCAAACACTGAAGCTTTCTTT.

This clone occurred once. This chain uses TRBV27 with TRBJ1-5; no definite D call. Per germline, CDR1 MNHEY and CDR2 SMNVEV (reference sequence). There are 13 residues in the CDR3. The V end lost 2 bases, the J end lost 5 bases, and 7 bases lay between the germline ends. This CDR3 reads CASSLREDQPQHF. The CDR3 coding sequence is TGTGCCAGCAGTTTAAGAGAGGATCAGCCCCAGCATTTT.

This clone has just a few counts. CDR3 region: CASSVGGAGGTDTQYF. The DNA of the CDR3 is TGTGCCAGCAGCGTTGGGGGGGCAGGGGGCACAGATACGCAGTATTTT. The chain couples TRBV9 to TRBJ2-3, with D possibly matching TRBD2 (7 bases). CDR3 size: 16 residues. Deletions cut 2 bases from V and 1 base from J, with 14 bases between. Germline lookup yields CDR1 SGDLS and CDR2 YYNGEE.

V usage is TRBV2 and J usage is TRBJ1-1, with D possibly matching TRBD1 (5 bases). Trimming shortened V by 2 bases and J by 11 bases, and 12 bases separated the two germline ends. The CDR3 has 12 residues. Germline values: CDR1 SNHLY, CDR2 FYNNEI. In nucleotides, the CDR3 is TGTGCCAGCAGTGAACGCAGGGTGGTGGCTTTCTTT. Translation: CASSERRVVAFF.

Note on this clone: Other DNA sequences in this sample translate to the same CDR3. The chain combines TRBV5-6 with TRBJ1-1; D is ambiguous. The CDR3 is made up of 14 amino acids. The V gene's germline CDR1 is SGHDT and CDR2 YYEEEE. The germline V and J ends were trimmed by 0 bases and 4 bases, with 10 bases remaining between them. CDR3 nucleotide sequence: TGTGCCAGCAGCTTGGCAGGAATGGGCACTGAAGCTTTCTTT. It translates to CASSLAGMGTEAFF.

The J gene is TRBJ2-2, the V gene TRBV7-2; no firm D call. The CDR3 is 15 residues long. Germline-derived CDR1 and CDR2 are SGHTA and FQGNSA. V was cut by 2 bases and J by 1 base, with 8 bases left in between. The CDR3 loop is CASSLNPRNTGELFF. The CDR3 DNA is TGTGCCAGCAGCTTAAATCCCAGGAACACCGGGGAGCTGTTTTTT. The complete variable domain, with remaining parts taken from reference TRBV7-2 and TRBJ2-2, reads GAGVSQSPSNKVTEKGKDVELRCDPISGHTALYWYRQSLGQGLEFLIYFQGNSAPDKSGLPSDRFSAERTGGSVSTLTIQRTQQEDSAVYLCASSLNPRNTGELFFGEGSRLTVL.

The chain uses TRBV5-4 and TRBJ2-7; D is perhaps TRBD1 (6 bases). This CDR3 region has 15 residues. The germline V gene has CDR1 SGHNT and CDR2 YYREEE (reference sequence). The germline V and J ends were trimmed by 0 bases and 4 bases, with 14 bases remaining between them. The CDR3 is CASSLAPTGLYEQYF. The CDR3 bases are TGTGCCAGCAGCTTGGCCCCGACAGGACTTTACGAGCAGTACTTC.

The chain recombines TRBV12-5 with TRBJ1-5; possible D gene TRBD1, 6 bases. Germline-derived CDR1 and CDR2 are LGHNT and FRNRAP. The CDR3 is 16 amino acids. Trimming removed 6 bases at V and 3 bases at J, with 18 bases between. This CDR3 reads CASGPNRDGANQPQHF. The CDR3 DNA sequence: TGTGCTAGTGGGCCCAACAGGGACGGGGCCAATCAGCCCCAGCATTTT.

The rearrangement links TRBV6-1 to TRBJ1-2, with 9 nucleotides matching TRBD1. V lost 7 bases, J lost 1 base, and 4 bases stayed unmatched. Germline assignment: CDR1 MNHNS and CDR2 SASEGT. This CDR3 region has 14 residues. The CDR3 spells CASTSGQGNYGYTF. The CDR3 DNA reads TGTGCCAGCACCTCGGGACAGGGTAACTATGGCTACACCTTC.

The V gene is TRBV5-1, the J gene TRBJ2-7; 9 positions agree with TRBD1. The germline V gene has CDR1 SGHRS and CDR2 YFSETQ. This CDR3 comprises 14 residues. After removal of 1 base from V and 4 bases from J, the junction contained 3 bases not matched to a gene. The CDR3: CASSLTGGAYEQYF. As DNA, the CDR3 is TGCGCCAGCAGCTTGACAGGGGGCGCGTACGAGCAGTACTTC.

This chain joins TRBV5-1 and TRBJ2-7; perhaps TRBD2 as D (5 bases). Per germline, CDR1 SGHRS and CDR2 YFSETQ. The CDR3 covers 13 residues. Trimming took 4 bases from V and 2 from J, leaving 10 bases between them. This CDR3 reads CASSNGLTYEQYF. The CDR3 nucleotides read TGCGCCAGCAGCAACGGACTTACCTACGAGCAGTACTTC. Complete variable domain (other parts from reference TRBV5-1 and TRBJ2-7): KAGVTQTPRYLIKTRGQQVTLSCSPISGHRSVSWYQQTPGQGLQFLFEYFSETQRNKGNFPGRFSGRQFSNSRSEMNVSTLELGDSALYLCASSNGLTYEQYFGPGTRLTVT.

This clone has only one observation. J is TRBJ1-5 and V is TRBV5-1, with 8 bases that match TRBD1. Trimming at V came to 3 bases and at J to 4 bases, leaving 3 bases not matched to a gene. The germline CDR1 and CDR2 sequences are SGHRS and YFSETQ. The CDR3 has 14 residues. Here the CDR3 reads CASSSGQANQPQHF. DNA of the CDR3: TGCGCCAGCAGCTCGGGACAGGCAAATCAGCCCCAGCATTTT. The entire variable domain, with the rest obtained from reference TRBV5-1 and TRBJ1-5, is as follows: KAGVTQTPRYLIKTRGQQVTLSCSPISGHRSVSWYQQTPGQGLQFLFEYFSETQRNKGNFPGRFSGRQFSNSRSEMNVSTLELGDSALYLCASSSGQANQPQHFGDGTRLSIL.

J is TRBJ2-2 and V is TRBV2, with D tentatively TRBD2 (5 bases). There are 13 residues in the CDR3. The V end lost 9 bases, the J end lost 4 bases, and 12 bases lay between the germline ends. The germline CDR1 and CDR2 sequences are SNHLY and FYNNEI. The DNA of the CDR3 is TGTGCCAGTTTCGAGGGCCCCACCGGGGAGCTGTTTTTT. Amino acids: CASFEGPTGELFF.

This chain links TRBV29-1 with TRBJ2-2; 7 nucleotides line up with TRBD1. This CDR3 is built from 13 residues. Losses at the gene ends were 4 bases for V and 5 bases for J; bases not matched to a gene: 4. From germline, CDR1 is SQVTM and CDR2 ANQGSEA. CDR3 sequence reads: CSVGPGGTGELFF. For the CDR3, the DNA is TGCAGCGTTGGTCCAGGGGGTACCGGGGAGCTGTTTTTT.

The chain employs TRBV7-9 and TRBJ1-2, with 9 positions matching TRBD1. Germline trimming cut 4 bases from V and 5 bases from J; bases unmatched to any gene: 5. CDR3 size: 14 residues. CDR1 is SEHNR and CDR2 is FQNEAQ in the germline V gene (reference sequence). The CDR3 spells CASSWTGDSYGYTF. The CDR3, as DNA: TGTGCCAGCAGCTGGACAGGGGACAGTTATGGCTACACCTTC.

CDR3 sequence: CASNVGGSNTEAFF. CDR3 coding DNA: TGTGCCAGCAACGTCGGGGGGTCGAACACTGAAGCTTTCTTT. This sequence joins TRBV7-9 and TRBJ1-1, with a weak D call TRBD1 (5 bases). The CDR3 length is 14 residues. Germline V CDR1 and CDR2: SEHNR, FQNEAQ (reference sequence). The V gene lost 7 bases and the J gene lost 1 base, with 13 bases spanning the gap.